This T cell receptor (beta chain) came from a study of OX40 agonist ivuxolimab in advanced cancers. Turning to the overall study: Ivuxolimab was an agonistic, fully human IgG2 monoclonal antibody directed against OX40 (CD134), a costimulatory receptor. The paper reports the monotherapy dose-escalation portion (N = 52 patients) of the phase I ivuxolimab trial. Prior anti-PD-1, anti-PD-L1 or anti-CTLA-4 therapy was permitted, and checkpoint inhibitors had been received by approximately 39% of dose-escalation patients. In the dose-escalation cohort, nearly 85% of patients were male, and the mean age was roughly 60 years with a range of roughly 20 to 85. Three dose-escalation patients achieved partial responses, one with hepatocellular carcinoma and two with cutaneous melanoma. Of the approximately 50 dose-escalation patients, hepatocellular carcinoma was present in about 19, melanoma in approximately 15, renal cell carcinoma in 9 and head and neck cancer in 9. Intravenous ivuxolimab was administered to patients every 2 weeks at six dose levels: 0.01, 0.1, 0.3, 1.5, 3 and 10 mg/kg. Peripheral TCRbeta sequencing aimed to test whether ivuxolimab altered TCR sequence diversity and caused clonal T-cell expansion. What the study reported, not specific to this receptor: At doses from 0.1 to 3.0 mg/kg, clonal expansion was seen in both CD4+ and CD8+ blood T cells between baseline and week 6. Low levels of normalized T-cell clonal expansion were also shown by some nonresponding patients. Partial responders in the 0.1-3.0 mg/kg groups had among the lowest normalized peripheral clonal expansion, especially among CD8+ T cells. The antigen specificity of the peripheral T cells that underwent clonal expansion was not determined. On average, CD8+ T cells showed more expanded clones than CD4+ T cells after ivuxolimab.

Details on this clone: Its cognate antigen has yet to be identified. No base quality values were provided; no much bigger clone lies one nucleotide off.

The CDR3 spans 13 residues, from the cysteine through the phenylalanine. Only CDR3 DNA remains: 39 bases, in frame from the first base. V is cut by 2 bases and J by 0 bases, and the space between the germline ends is 5 bases. Reading the germline V gene gives CDR1 SNHLY and CDR2 FYNNEI. The trial excluded patients who had a history of autoimmune disease or were on systemic immunosuppression. Peripheral blood for TCR sequencing was collected from all dose cohorts at baseline, on cycle 4 day 1, and on cycle 7 day 1. The samples were drawn from a first-in-human, open-label, multicenter phase I dose-escalation trial of ivuxolimab. The trial enrolled adults with locally advanced or metastatic head and neck squamous cell, hepatocellular, melanoma or renal cell carcinoma. Before TCR sequencing, CD4+ T cells and CD8+ T cells from peripheral blood were sorted into separate populations. For sequencing of the TCRbeta CDR3 region, genomic DNA was extracted from the sorted cells. The immunoSEQ Assay was used for sequencing of TCRbeta CDR3 regions. This immuneACCESS table, as held by TCRdb, lists in-frame sequences with V and J called but not all clones. Of the missing ones, under half trace to an unresolved V gene in checked studies; the others have no known cause. Here the sample has tens of thousands of clones; 87% occur a single time. The ten top clones hold about 1.3% of the sample.

Here the chain combines TRBV2 and TRBJ2-7, with the D gene uncertain. The source is an adult with an advanced solid tumor such as melanoma, head and neck, liver or kidney cancer. The sample consisted of CD4+ or CD8+ T cells sorted from blood, taken in a trial of the OX40 agonist ivuxolimab. The CDR3 region reads CASSEQDSYEQYF. DNA sequence: TGTGCCAGCAGTGAACAGGACTCCTACGAGCAGTACTTC.